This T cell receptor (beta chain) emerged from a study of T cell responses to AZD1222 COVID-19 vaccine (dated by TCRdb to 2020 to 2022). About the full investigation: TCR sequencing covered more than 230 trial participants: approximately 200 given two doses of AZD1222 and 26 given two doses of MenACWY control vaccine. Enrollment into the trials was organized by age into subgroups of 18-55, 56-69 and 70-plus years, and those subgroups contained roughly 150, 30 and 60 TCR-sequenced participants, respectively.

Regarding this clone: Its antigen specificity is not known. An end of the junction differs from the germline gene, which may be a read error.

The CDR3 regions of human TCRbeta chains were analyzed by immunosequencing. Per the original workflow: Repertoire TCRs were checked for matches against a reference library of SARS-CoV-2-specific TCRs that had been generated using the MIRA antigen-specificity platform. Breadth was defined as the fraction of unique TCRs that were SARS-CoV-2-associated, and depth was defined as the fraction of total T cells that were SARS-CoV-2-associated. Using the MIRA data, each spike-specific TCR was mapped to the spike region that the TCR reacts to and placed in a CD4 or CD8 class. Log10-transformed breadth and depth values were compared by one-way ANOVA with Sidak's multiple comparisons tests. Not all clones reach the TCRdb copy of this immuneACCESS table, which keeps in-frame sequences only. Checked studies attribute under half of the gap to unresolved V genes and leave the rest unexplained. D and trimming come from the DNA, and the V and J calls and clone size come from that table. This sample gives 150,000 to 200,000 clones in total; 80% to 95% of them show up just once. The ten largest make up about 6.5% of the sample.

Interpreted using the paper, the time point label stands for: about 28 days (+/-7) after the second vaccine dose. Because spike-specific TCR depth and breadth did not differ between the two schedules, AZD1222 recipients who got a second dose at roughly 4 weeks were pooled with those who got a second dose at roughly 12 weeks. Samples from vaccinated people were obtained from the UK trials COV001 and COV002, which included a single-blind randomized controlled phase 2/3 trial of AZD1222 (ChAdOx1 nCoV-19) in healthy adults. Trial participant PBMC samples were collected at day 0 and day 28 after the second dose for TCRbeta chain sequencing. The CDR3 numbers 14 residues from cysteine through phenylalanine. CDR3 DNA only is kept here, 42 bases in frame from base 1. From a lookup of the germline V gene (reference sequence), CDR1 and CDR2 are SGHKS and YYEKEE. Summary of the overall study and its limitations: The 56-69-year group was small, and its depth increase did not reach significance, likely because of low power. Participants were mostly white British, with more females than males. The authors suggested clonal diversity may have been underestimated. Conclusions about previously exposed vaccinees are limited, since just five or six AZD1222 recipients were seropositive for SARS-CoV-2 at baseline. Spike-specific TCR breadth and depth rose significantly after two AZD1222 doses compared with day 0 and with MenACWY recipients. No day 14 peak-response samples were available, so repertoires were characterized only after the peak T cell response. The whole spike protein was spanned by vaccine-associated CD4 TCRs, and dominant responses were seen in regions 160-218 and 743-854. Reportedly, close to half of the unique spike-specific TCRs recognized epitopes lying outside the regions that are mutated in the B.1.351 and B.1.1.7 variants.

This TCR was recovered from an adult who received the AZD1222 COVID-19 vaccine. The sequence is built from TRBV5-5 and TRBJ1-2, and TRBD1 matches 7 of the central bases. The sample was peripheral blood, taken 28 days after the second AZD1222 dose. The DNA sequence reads TGTGCCAGCAGCCCCCTAATTTCCGGGACAGAAGGCTCCTTC. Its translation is CASSPLISGTEGSF.